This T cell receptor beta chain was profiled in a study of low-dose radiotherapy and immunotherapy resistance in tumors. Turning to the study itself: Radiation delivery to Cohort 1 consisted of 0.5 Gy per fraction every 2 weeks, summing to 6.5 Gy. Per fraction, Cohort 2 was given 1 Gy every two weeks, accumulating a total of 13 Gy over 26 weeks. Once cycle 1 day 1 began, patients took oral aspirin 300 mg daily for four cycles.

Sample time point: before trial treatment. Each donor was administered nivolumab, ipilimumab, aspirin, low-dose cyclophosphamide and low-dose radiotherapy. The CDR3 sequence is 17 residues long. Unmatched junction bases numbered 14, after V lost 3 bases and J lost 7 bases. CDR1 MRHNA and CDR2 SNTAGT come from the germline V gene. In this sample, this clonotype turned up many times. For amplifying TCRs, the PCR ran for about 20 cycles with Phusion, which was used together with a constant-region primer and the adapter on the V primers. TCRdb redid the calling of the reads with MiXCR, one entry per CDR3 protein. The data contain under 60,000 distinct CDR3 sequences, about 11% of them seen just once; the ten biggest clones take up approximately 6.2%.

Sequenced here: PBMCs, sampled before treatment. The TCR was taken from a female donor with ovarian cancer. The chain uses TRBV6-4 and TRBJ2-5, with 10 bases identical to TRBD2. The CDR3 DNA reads TGTGCCAGCAGTGAGAAGCTAGCGGGGGCGATCAATCGGACCCAGTACTTC. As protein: CASSEKLAGAINRTQYF.